This TCR beta chain appears in the sequencing data of a study of blood T cell repertoires in COVID-19. About the study: T cells, B-cell-depleted T cells, or PBMCs supplied cDNA or gDNA.

TCRdb's copy holds only in-frame clones and misses some; the assay was immunoSEQ multiplex PCR. Of nearly 350,000 clones listed, about 90% are singletons. The sample comprised peripheral blood. This clonotype was sampled from a woman aged 18 to 35 who had recovered from COVID-19.

In nucleotides, the CDR3 is TGTGCCTGGAGTCCTCGCGGGAGGAGCACAGATACGCAGTATTTT. It yields the protein CAWSPRGRSTDTQYF. The chain employs TRBV30 and TRBJ2-3; 8 bases line up with TRBD2. The CDR3 is 15 residues long. Per the germline V gene, CDR1 is GTSNPN and CDR2 is SVGIG (reference sequence). The junction had 4 bases not matched to a gene; V was cut back by 2 bases and J by 0 bases.